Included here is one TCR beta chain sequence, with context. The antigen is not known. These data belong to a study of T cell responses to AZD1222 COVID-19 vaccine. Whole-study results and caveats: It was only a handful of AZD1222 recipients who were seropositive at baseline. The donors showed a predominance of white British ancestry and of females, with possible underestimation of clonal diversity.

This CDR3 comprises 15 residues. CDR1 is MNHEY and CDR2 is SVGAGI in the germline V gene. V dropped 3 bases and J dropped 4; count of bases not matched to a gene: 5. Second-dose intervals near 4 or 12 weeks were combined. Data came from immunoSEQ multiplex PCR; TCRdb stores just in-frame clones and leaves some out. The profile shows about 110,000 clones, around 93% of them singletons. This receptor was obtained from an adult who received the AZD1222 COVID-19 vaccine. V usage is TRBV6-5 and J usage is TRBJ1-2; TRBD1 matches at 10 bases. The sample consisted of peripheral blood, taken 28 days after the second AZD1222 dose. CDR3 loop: CASSYRGQGTYGYTF. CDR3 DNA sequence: TGTGCCAGCAGTTATCGGGGACAGGGGACCTATGGCTACACCTTC.